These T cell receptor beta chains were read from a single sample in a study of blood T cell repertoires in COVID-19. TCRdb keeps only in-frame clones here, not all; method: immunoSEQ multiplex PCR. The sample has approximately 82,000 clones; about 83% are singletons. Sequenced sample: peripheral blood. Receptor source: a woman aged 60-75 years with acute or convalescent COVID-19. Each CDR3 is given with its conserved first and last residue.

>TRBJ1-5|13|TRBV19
CASSTGGRVPQHF
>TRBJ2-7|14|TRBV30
CAWSLPGTSYEQYF
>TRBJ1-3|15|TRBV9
CASSPQTGSGNTIYF
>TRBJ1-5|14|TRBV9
CASSGDTGNQPQHF
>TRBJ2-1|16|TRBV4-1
CASSHLGTSGHNEQFF
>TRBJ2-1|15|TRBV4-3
CASSQELGGWNEQFF
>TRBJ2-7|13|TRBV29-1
CSVDQGAFSEQYF
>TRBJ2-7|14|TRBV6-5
CASIYWRGSYEQYF
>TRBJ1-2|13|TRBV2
CASSGNLNYGYTF
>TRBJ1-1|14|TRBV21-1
CASSKEGENTEAFF
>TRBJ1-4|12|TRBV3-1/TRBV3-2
CASSPQGEKLFF
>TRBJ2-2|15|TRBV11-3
CASSFTGTGGGELFF
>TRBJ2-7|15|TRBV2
CASTPRLADSYEQYF
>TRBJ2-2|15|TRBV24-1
CATSDLMRNTGELFF
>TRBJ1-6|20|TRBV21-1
CASSKAIQEGFSSYNSPLHF
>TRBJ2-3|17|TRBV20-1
CSASGGTSGALGDTQYF
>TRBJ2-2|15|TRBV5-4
CASSLGGERTGELFF
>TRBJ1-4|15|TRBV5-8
CASGRTGGLSEKLFF
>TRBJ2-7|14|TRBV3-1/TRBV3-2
CASSPRDPPYEQYF
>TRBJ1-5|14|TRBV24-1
CATKTYDSNQPQHF
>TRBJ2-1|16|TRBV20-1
CSASNLAAFSYNEQFF
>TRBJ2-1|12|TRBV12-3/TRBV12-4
CASSLRSPRQFF
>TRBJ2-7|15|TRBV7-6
CASSMDRSRSYEQYF
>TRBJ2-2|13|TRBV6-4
CASSDFVTGELFF
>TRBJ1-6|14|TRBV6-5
CASRVPGRHSPLHF
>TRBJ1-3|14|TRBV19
CASTRQASGNTIYF
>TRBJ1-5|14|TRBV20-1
CSASSGRVYQPQHF
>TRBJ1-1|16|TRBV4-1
CASSHQPGQKNTEAFF
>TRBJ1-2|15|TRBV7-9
CASSLRQGGNYGYTF
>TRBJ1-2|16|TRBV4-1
CASSQGSGTESYGYTF
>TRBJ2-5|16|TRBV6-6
CASSSSAPGQGETQYF
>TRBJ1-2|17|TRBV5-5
CASSLSGGPNSGYGYTF
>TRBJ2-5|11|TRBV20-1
CSAQAGETQYF
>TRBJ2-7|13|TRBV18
CASSRKENGGQYF
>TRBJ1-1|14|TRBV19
CASNPRGRGTEAFF
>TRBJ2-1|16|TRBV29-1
CSASVAPGQGSGEQFF
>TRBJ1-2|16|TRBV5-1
CASSLASGGRNYGYTF
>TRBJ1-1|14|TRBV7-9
CASSLGPTGTEAFF
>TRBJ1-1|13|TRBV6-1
CASSERKNTEAFF
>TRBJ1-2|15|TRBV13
CASSLNREGNYGYTF
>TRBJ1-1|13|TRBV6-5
CASSTDSNTEAFF
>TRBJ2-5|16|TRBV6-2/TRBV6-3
CASSTVGGAIGETQYF
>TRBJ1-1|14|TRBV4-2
CASSYRTGGTEAFF
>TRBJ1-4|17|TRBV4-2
CASSQDPRTGVNEKLFF
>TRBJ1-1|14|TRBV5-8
CASSFLGALTEAFF
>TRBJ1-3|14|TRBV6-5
CASTREISGNTIYF
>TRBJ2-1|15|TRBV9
CASSVVGGGGHEQFF
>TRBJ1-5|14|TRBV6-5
CASLKTGANQPQHF
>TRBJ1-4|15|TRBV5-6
CASSSGQGAWEKLFF
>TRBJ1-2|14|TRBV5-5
CASSSTTGAYGYTF
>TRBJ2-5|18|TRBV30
CAWSTGTSGGRPQETQYF
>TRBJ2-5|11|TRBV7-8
CASSPLETQYF
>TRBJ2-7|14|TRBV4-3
CASSQALGGHEQYF
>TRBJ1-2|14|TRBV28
CASARTGVIRGYTF
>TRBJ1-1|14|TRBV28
CASSGQGVNTEAFF
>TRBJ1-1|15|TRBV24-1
CATSDSRQGNTEAFF